The 3 T cell receptor beta chains below all came from one sample that was sequenced in a study of blood T cell repertoires in COVID-19. Using immunoSEQ multiplex PCR, the repertoire was profiled, and TCRdb retains in-frame clones only, with some absent. The repertoire has approximately 220,000 clones, around 90% of them found once; the top ten carry about 15%. The sequenced sample was PBMCs or T cells enriched from blood (not recorded which). All receptors derive from a young man who had been exposed to COVID-19.

This chain uses TRBV6-4 with TRBJ2-3; the D is unclear. V lost 0 bases and J 1 base, leaving 11 bases between the germline ends. CDR1 and CDR2 (germline): MRHNA, SNTAGT. The CDR3 contains 16 residues. The CDR3 coding sequence is TGTGCCAGCAGTGACTCGAGTGTCCGGGGCACAGATACGCAGTATTTT. Translating gives CASSDSSVRGTDTQYF.

This clone was counted a single time. The CDR3 region has the DNA TGTGCCATCAGTGAGTCGTGGGACACGACCAATCAGCCCCAGCATTTT. As protein: CAISESWDTTNQPQHF. The chain joins TRBV10-3 to TRBJ1-5; possible D gene TRBD1, 6 bases. This CDR3 is built from 16 residues. Germline V gene sequence: CDR1 ENHRY, CDR2 SYGVKD. V was shortened by 0 bases and J by 3 bases, with 12 bases between the two germline ends.

The rearrangement links TRBV10-3 to TRBJ2-5; D ambiguous. Germline V lookup: CDR1 ENHRY, CDR2 SYGVKD. This CDR3 is 13 amino acids long. Trimming pared 5 bases from V and 2 bases from J, leaving 9 bases between. CDR3: CAISTELQETQYF. CDR3 nucleotides: TGTGCCATCAGTACGGAGTTACAAGAGACCCAGTACTTC.